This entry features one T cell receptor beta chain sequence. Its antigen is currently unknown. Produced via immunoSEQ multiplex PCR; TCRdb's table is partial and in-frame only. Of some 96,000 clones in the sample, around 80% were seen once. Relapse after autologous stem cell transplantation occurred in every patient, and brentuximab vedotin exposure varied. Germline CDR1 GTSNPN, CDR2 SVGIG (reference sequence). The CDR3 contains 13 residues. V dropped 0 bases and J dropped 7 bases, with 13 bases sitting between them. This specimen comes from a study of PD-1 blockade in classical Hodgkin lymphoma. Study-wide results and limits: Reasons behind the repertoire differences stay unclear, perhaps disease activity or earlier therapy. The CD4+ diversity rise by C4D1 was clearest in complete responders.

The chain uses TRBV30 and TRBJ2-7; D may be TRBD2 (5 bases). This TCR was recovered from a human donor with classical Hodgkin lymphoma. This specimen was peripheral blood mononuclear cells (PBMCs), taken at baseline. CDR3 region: CAWSVLAPGEQYF. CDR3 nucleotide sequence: TGTGCCTGGAGTGTACTTGCTCCGGGGGAGCAGTACTTC.